One T cell receptor (beta chain) is described in this entry. V lost 8 bases and J lost 0; bases outside the gene matches: 8. The CDR3 sequence is 15 residues long. Germline CDR1 and CDR2: MNHEY and SMNVEV (reference sequence). The data are from a study of shared T cell receptors in the human thymus. The protocol was immunoSEQ multiplex PCR, while the TCRdb copy is restricted to in-frame clones and leaves out a portion. The sample lists 700,000 or so clones, approximately 85% occurring once. This sample also belongs to another study, concerning human thymus T cells. That source reports: Thymus pieces cut out during corrective heart surgery were the tissue that was used.

This rearrangement joins TRBV27 to TRBJ1-1, with 8 nucleotides matching TRBD1. Sequenced sample: thymocytes. The TCR was taken from a girl under three years old with a congenital heart defect. The CDR3 DNA is TGTGCCAGCTCCGGACAGGGAGGACTGAACACTGAAGCTTTCTTT. Translating it yields CASSGQGGLNTEAFF.